Presented here are 8 T cell receptor beta chains from one specimen sequenced in a study of early T cells in non-severe SARS-CoV-2 infection (dated by TCRdb to about 2021). The method was 5' RACE. Sequencing was performed on a NextSeq 500. TCRdb redid the processing of the public reads, applying fastp at Q25 and MiXCR, and retained in-frame beta chains. Rows with a matching CDR3 protein are joined into one entry that keeps the most common DNA and genes. For this sample the table gives roughly 52,000 distinct CDR3 sequences, of which under 8% were detected only once. Clones ranked in the top ten supply about 5.9% of the sample. Sequenced here: whole blood, sampled at baseline. The source of these receptors is an adult who was a healthcare worker with PCR-confirmed SARS-CoV-2 infection or an uninfected control (not recorded which).

The chain is built from TRBV7-2 and TRBJ2-5; 9 bases are shared with TRBD2. The V and J ends lost 3 bases and 0 bases, in that order; junction bases with no gene match: 2. Germline-derived CDR1 and CDR2 are SGHTA and FQGNSA. This CDR3 region has 15 residues. The CDR3 coding sequence is TGTGCCAGCAGCTTCCAGCGGGGGGACCAAGAGACCCAGTACTTC. It codes for CASSFQRGDQETQYF.

This clonotype was recorded many times. V usage is TRBV7-2 and J usage is TRBJ1-2, with D unresolved. CDR3 size: 14 residues. The V end lost 3 bases, the J end lost 1 base, and 9 bases lay between the germline ends. Germline values: CDR1 SGHTA, CDR2 FQGNSA. The CDR3 spells CASSFSGFNYGYTF. DNA for the CDR3: TGTGCCAGCAGCTTTAGCGGGTTTAACTATGGCTACACCTTC.

This clonotype was seen at least ten times. The V gene is TRBV4-2, the J gene TRBJ2-7, with D perhaps being TRBD1 or TRBD2 (5 bases each). Trimming removed 1 base from V and 6 bases from J, with 19 bases in between. CDR1 and CDR2 (germline): LGHNA, YNFKEQ. There are 16 residues in the CDR3. CDR3 region: CASSQADGTERGEQYF. The CDR3 bases are TGTGCCAGCAGCCAAGCGGATGGGACCGAGAGAGGCGAGCAGTACTTC.

This chain uses TRBV7-9 with TRBJ2-3; perhaps TRBD1 as D (6 bases). V dropped 1 base and J dropped 2 bases, with 16 bases sitting between them. Germline V gene sequence: CDR1 SEHNR, CDR2 FQNEAQ (reference sequence). CDR3 size: 17 residues. CDR3 DNA: TGTGCCAGCAGCTTAGAGGTTTTGGACAGATTCACAGATACGCAGTATTTT. It translates to CASSLEVLDRFTDTQYF.

This chain links TRBV29-1 with TRBJ2-3; D gene ambiguous. CDR1 and CDR2 from the germline V gene are SQVTM and ANQGSEA. This CDR3 has 10 amino acids. The V and J ends lost 7 bases and 4 bases respectively, with 6 bases between them. CDR3 bases: TGCAGCGCCATGTCAGATACGCAGTATTTT. Encoded protein: CSAMSDTQYF.

This clonotype was detected ten times or more. This chain uses TRBV5-6 with TRBJ2-5, with 9 positions matching TRBD2. Germline CDR1 and CDR2: SGHDT and YYEEEE. CDR3 length equals 15 residues. The junction had 6 bases not matched to a gene; V was cut back by 3 bases and J by 3 bases. CDR3 DNA sequence: TGTGCCAGCAGCTGGGCCCCTAGCGGGGAAGAGACCCAGTACTTC. Amino acid sequence: CASSWAPSGEETQYF.

This clonotype was picked up many times. The CDR3 reads CSVGTRGYEQYF. Written as DNA, the CDR3 is TGCAGCGTTGGGACACGAGGCTACGAGCAGTACTTC. V usage is TRBV29-1 and J usage is TRBJ2-7; TRBD1 might be the D (5 bases). V lost 4 bases and J lost 3, with 10 bases in between. The CDR3 is 12 amino acids. In germline, CDR1 is SQVTM, CDR2 ANQGSEA.

This clonotype was observed many times. In this CDR3 the conserved last residue, phenylalanine or tryptophan, is missing, so a read error is likely. No DNA is shown, since the ends of the CDR3 on it are uncertain; the CDR3 is the one TCRdb lists. The chain combines TRBV5-1 with TRBJ2-3; the table assigns TRBD1, which was not confirmed against the DNA. The CDR3 spans 8 amino acids, including both terminal residues. Germline loops: CDR1 SGHRS, CDR2 YFSETQ. The CDR3 region is CARVTGIS.